A single sample is the source of the 15 T cell receptor beta chains below, sequenced in a study of blood T cells in healthy people across ages. A sample-barcoded 5' primer and a J-beta primer mix were used in a second PCR of roughly 7 to 12 cycles. TCRdb fed the 5' RACE reads into MiXCR, producing one record per CDR3 protein. This table has about 840,000 distinct CDR3 sequences, 29% appearing once. The same data also went into a second study, on T cells of mothers and their children.

The sequenced material came from blood. The receptors derive from a woman between 40 and 55 years old in good health.

In this sample, this clonotype turned up a few times. The rearrangement joins TRBV5-1 to TRBJ2-6; tentatively, D is TRBD2 (5 bases). The ends were cut back, 9 bases at V and 2 bases at J, with 9 bases in the middle. This CDR3 has 13 residues. The germline V gene encodes CDR1 SGHRS and CDR2 YFSETQ. The CDR3 region has the DNA TGCGCCACCGCCGGGGCTGGGGCCAACGTCCTGACTTTC. The encoded protein is CATAGAGANVLTF.

This clonotype was observed a single time. The chain couples TRBV12-3 or TRBV12-4 to TRBJ1-4; D is perhaps TRBD1 (6 bases). Trimming stripped 4 bases from V and 0 bases from J, with 24 bases between. The CDR3 runs to 20 residues. DNA for the CDR3: TGTGCCAGCAGTTCATCCGGGGACATATGGACGGTCGCAACTAATGAAAAACTGTTTTTT. As protein: CASSSSGDIWTVATNEKLFF.

With regard to this clonotype: A read error may explain this, as a much larger clone is one base away. The rearrangement uses TRBV6-5 and TRBJ2-5, with 10 bases matching TRBD1. This CDR3 spans 15 amino acids. Germline CDR1 and CDR2: MNHEY and SVGAGI. The J segment lost 6 bases and the V segment lost 5 bases, leaving 9 bases of the junction unmatched. The CDR3 here is CASSLAGTGAKTQYF. CDR3 sequence (DNA): TGTGCCAGCAGTCTGGCGGGGACAGGGGCAAAGACCCAGTACTTC.

This clonotype was observed many times. This CDR3 is CAIGRGGDPYEQYF. The CDR3 nucleotides read TGTGCCATCGGAAGGGGAGGAGATCCCTACGAGCAGTACTTC. V gene TRBV10-3 combines with J gene TRBJ2-7; the D gene is possibly TRBD2 (6 bases). The CDR3 covers 14 residues. CDR1 is ENHRY and CDR2 is SYGVKD in the germline V gene. V lost 8 bases and J lost 2, with 16 bases in between.

Only a few counts were recorded for this clonotype. Its ends do not fully match the called genes, so a read error is possible. This chain joins TRBV5-4 and TRBJ1-4; 7 bases line up with TRBD1. This CDR3 region has 14 residues. Germline CDR1 is SGHNT and CDR2 is YYREEE (reference sequence). This chain's CDR3 is CASSRGTANERLFF. The CDR3 DNA is TGTGCCAGCAGCCGTGGGACAGCTAATGAAAGACTGTTTTTT.

This clonotype was detected a few times. The J gene is TRBJ2-3, the V gene TRBV12-3 or TRBV12-4; 12 bases line up with TRBD2. The CDR3 consists of 16 residues. Trimming took 5 bases from V and 3 from J; bases not matched to a gene: 6. The CDR3 spells CASSHLAGGWTDTQYF. The CDR3 nucleotides are TGTGCCAGCAGTCACCTAGCGGGGGGGTGGACAGATACGCAGTATTTT.

This clonotype was found once. The chain employs TRBV28 and TRBJ1-2; 7 bases line up with TRBD1. This CDR3 has 16 amino acids. Per germline, CDR1 MDHEN and CDR2 SYDVKM. J lost 4 bases, V lost 4 bases, and 12 bases had no gene match. The CDR3, as DNA: TGTGCCAGCAGTTCGCACAGGGGAGGCCTCTCCTATGGCTACACCTTC. This translates into CASSSHRGGLSYGYTF.

The chain uses TRBV7-8 and TRBJ2-5; TRBD2 is a possible D gene (6 bases). The CDR3 runs to 14 residues. Trimming cost V 5 bases and J 13 bases, with 23 bases left between them. Looked up from germline, CDR1 is SGHVS and CDR2 is FQNEAQ. The CDR3 DNA sequence: TGTGCCAGCAGCACGTTACGGGACTCTCATAGGCCGTACTTC. Translating it yields CASSTLRDSHRPYF.

This clonotype was recorded a few times. The gene calls are TRBV27 and TRBJ2-5; tentatively, D is TRBD1 (6 bases). The germline V gene encodes CDR1 MNHEY and CDR2 SMNVEV (reference sequence). The V gene lost 11 bases and the J gene lost 4 bases, with 8 bases spanning the gap. The CDR3 contains 10 residues. CDR3: CALGGETQYF. CDR3 coding DNA: TGTGCCCTAGGGGGAGAGACCCAGTACTTC.

In this sample, this clonotype turned up many times. The V and J genes are TRBV3-1 and TRBJ2-1; no firm D call. The CDR3 runs 16 residues. Germline values: CDR1 LGHDT, CDR2 YNNKEL (reference sequence). Trimming cost V 0 bases and J 0 bases, with 9 bases left between them. In nucleotides, the CDR3 is TGTGCCAGCAGCCAAGATTTGGGAAGCTCCTACAATGAGCAGTTCTTC. It translates to CASSQDLGSSYNEQFF.

This clonotype showed up many times. This chain joins TRBV13 and TRBJ2-7, with D possibly being TRBD1 (5 bases). This CDR3 has 15 amino acids. V lost 0 bases and J lost 1, with 10 bases in between. Germline lookup yields CDR1 PRHDT and CDR2 FYEKMQ (reference sequence). The CDR3 region has the DNA TGTGCCAGCAGCTTAGGCGGTGACAGATCCTACGAGCAGTACTTC. As protein: CASSLGGDRSYEQYF. Together with reference TRBV13 and TRBJ2-7, the CDR3 gives the full variable domain: AAGVIQSPRHLIKEKRETATLKCYPIPRHDTVYWYQQGPGQDPQFLISFYEKMQSDKGSIPDRFSAQQFSDYHSELNMSSLELGDSALYFCASSLGGDRSYEQYFGPGTRLTVT.

This clonotype has a handful of counts. The rearrangement uses TRBV18 and TRBJ1-1, with 8 bases lining up with TRBD1. The CDR3 length is 14 residues. Germline V CDR1 and CDR2: KGHSH, LQKENI. The V segment lost 2 bases and the J segment 10 bases; nucleotides outside the gene matches: 9. The DNA of the CDR3 is TGTGCCAGCTCACCAGGGACAGGAACACTGACAGCTTTCTTT. Its protein product is CASSPGTGTLTAFF.

This rearrangement joins TRBV12-3 or TRBV12-4 to TRBJ2-3, with D unclear. The ends were cut back, 6 bases at V and 6 bases at J, with 10 bases in the middle. The CDR3 contains 12 residues. The CDR3 spells CASSPFSDTQYF. Here the CDR3 DNA reads TGTGCCAGCAGCCCGTTTAGTGATACGCAGTATTTT.

This clonotype was seen many times. The chain employs TRBV11-2 and TRBJ2-7, with 8 bases matching TRBD1. With 1 base clipped from V and 1 base from J, the junction kept 3 bases outside the gene matches. The CDR3 consists of 15 residues. Germline CDR1 reads SGHAT; CDR2 reads FQNNGV. The CDR3 DNA reads as TGTGCCAGCAGCTTAGCGGGACAGGATTCCTACGAGCAGTACTTC. Translation gives CASSLAGQDSYEQYF.

This sequence joins TRBV5-1 and TRBJ2-1; D gene uncertain. The V end lost 3 bases, the J end lost 0 bases, and 16 bases lay between the germline ends. This CDR3 is 17 amino acids long. CDR1 is SGHRS, CDR2 YFSETQ, per germline. DNA for the CDR3: TGCGCCAGCAGCTCGGAATCCCCGTTGAGCTCCTACAATGAGCAGTTCTTC. This gives the protein CASSSESPLSSYNEQFF.